This T cell receptor beta chain came from a study of T cell changes during pregnancy in multiple sclerosis. Data came from immunoSEQ multiplex PCR; TCRdb stores just in-frame clones and leaves some out. The table has 55,000 to 75,000 clones, 90% to 95% seen once. CDR3 length: 13 residues. Germline CDR1 and CDR2: SQVTM and ANQGSEA. The ends lost 0 bases at V and 10 bases at J; junction bases unmatched: 5. Sequencing was performed on peripheral blood, taken in the third trimester of pregnancy. The sequence was collected from a female donor in good health, enrolled as a control in a pregnancy study. The J gene is TRBJ2-1, the V gene TRBV29-1; 8 nucleotides agree with TRBD1. This chain's CDR3 is CSVEERQGNEQFF. The CDR3 DNA reads as TGCAGCGTTGAAGAACGACAGGGGAACGAGCAGTTCTTC.